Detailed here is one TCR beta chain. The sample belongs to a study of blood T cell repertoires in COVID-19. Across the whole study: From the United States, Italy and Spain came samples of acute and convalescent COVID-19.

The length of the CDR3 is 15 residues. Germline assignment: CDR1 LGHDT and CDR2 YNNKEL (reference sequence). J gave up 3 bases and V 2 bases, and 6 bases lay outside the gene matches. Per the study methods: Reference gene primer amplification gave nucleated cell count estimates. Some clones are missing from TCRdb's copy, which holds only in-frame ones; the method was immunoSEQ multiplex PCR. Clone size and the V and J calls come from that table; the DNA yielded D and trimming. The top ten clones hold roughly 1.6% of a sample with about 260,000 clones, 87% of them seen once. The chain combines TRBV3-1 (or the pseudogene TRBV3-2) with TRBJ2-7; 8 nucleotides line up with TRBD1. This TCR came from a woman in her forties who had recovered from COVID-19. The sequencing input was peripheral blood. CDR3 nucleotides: TGTGCCAGCAGCCAACCCGGGACAGGATTCTACGAGCAGTACTTC. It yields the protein CASSQPGTGFYEQYF.